This T cell receptor (beta chain) was recovered during a study of T cell repertoires in cytomegalovirus infection. This CDR3 spans 12 amino acids. The V and J ends lost 6 bases and 4 bases respectively, with 12 bases between them. Per the germline V gene, CDR1 is SQVTM and CDR2 is ANQGSEA. As for this clonotype: Its target is not known.

TCRdb recomputed calls from the reads with MiXCR, one row per CDR3 protein. Found here are approximately 280,000 distinct CDR3 sequences, 20% to 25% of them singletons; the top ten hold around 20%. The rearrangement uses TRBV29-1 and TRBJ1-2; D is uncertain. The starting material was cultured PBMCs, obtained from culture after CMV antigen stimulation. The source of this sequence is a human donor in good health (CMV status not recorded). Some clones in this sample may be carry-over from other donors' samples. The CDR3 spells CSVDQWTYGYTF. CDR3 nucleotides: TGCAGCGTGGACCAGTGGACCTATGGCTACACCTTC. Full variable domain (missing parts from reference TRBV29-1 and TRBJ1-2): SAVISQKPSRDICQRGTSLTIQCQVDSQVTMMFWYRQQPGQSLTLIATANQGSEATYESGFVIDKFPISRPNLTFSTLTVSNMSPEDSSIYLCSVDQWTYGYTFGSGTRLTVV.